Listed below are T cell receptor beta chains from one sample, sequenced in a study of identical twins. TCRdb re-called the 5' RACE reads through MiXCR, storing one row per CDR3 protein. This table has about 660,000 distinct CDR3 sequences, roughly 8% appearing once. The data were also submitted as part of a second study, on yellow fever vaccine responses in identical twins.

The sample consisted of PBMCs. All receptors derive from a woman aged 18-30 years in good health. CDR3s include the opening cysteine and the closing phenylalanine or tryptophan. Each record gives: J gene, D gene, clone size, V gene, CDR3 protein, CDR3 DNA. D genes are given only for firm matches. The size entry is marked missing in some rows and otherwise reads once, few, many or a size class.

TRBJ2-7 | TRBD2 | NA | TRBV6-1 | CASSPGRGQTYEQYF | TGTGCCAGCAGTCCCGGGAGGGGTCAAACCTACGAGCAGTACTTC
TRBJ1-4 | NA | many | TRBV7-6 | CASSYLPGEKLFF | TGTGCCAGCAGCTATCTGCCGGGAGAAAAACTGTTTTTT
TRBJ2-7 | NA | NA | TRBV27 | CASSFGQGKSYEQYF | TGTGCCAGCAGTTTTGGGCAGGGGAAATCCTACGAGCAGTACTTC
TRBJ2-1 | NA | few | TRBV21-1 | CASSKIRGPDNEQFF | TGTGCCAGCAGCAAAATCAGGGGGCCCGACAATGAGCAGTTCTTC
TRBJ2-5 | TRBD2 | few | TRBV30 | CAWSVSPTSGGAETQYF | TGTGCCTGGAGTGTAAGCCCTACTAGCGGGGGGGCGGAGACCCAGTACTTC
TRBJ2-7 | NA | many | TRBV29-1 | CSVGRAGGEQYF | TGCAGCGTTGGCCGGGCCGGGGGCGAGCAGTACTTC
TRBJ2-4 | TRBD2 | NA | TRBV11-1 | CASSLELAGGVAKNIQYF | TGTGCCAGCAGCTTAGAACTAGCGGGAGGCGTAGCCAAAAACATTCAGTACTTC
TRBJ1-2 | NA | NA | TRBV7-3 | CASSPSGLPGGYTF | TGTGCCAGCAGCCCTTCGGGACTTCCTGGGGGCTACACCTTC
TRBJ2-7 | NA | few | TRBV20-1 | CSAGVGGPYEQYF | TGCAGTGCCGGGGTGGGAGGACCCTACGAGCAGTACTTC
TRBJ2-3 | TRBD1 | NA | TRBV7-2 | CASSSEQGITDTQYF | TGTGCCAGCAGCTCTGAACAGGGGATAACAGATACGCAGTATTTT